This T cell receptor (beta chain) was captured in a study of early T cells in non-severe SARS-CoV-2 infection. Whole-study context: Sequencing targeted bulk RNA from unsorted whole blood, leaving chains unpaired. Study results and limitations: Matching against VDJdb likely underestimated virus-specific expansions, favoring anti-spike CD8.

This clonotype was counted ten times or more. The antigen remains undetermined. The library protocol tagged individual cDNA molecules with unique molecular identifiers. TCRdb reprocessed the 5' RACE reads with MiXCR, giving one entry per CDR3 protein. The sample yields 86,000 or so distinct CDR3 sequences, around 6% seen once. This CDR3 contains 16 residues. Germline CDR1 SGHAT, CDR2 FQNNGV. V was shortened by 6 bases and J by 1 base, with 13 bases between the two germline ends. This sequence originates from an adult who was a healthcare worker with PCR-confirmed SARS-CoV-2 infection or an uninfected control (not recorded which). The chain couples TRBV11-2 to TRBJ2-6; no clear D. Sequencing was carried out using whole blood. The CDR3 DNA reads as TGTGCCAGCAGGCTTACCCCACAGTCTGGGGCCAACGTCCTGACTTTC. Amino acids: CASRLTPQSGANVLTF.